The 25 T cell receptor beta chains given below trace back to one sample, sequenced in a study of T-cell memory formation after mild COVID-19. TCRdb re-analysed the 5' RACE reads in MiXCR, keeping a single row per CDR3 protein. Here the sample spans about 200,000 distinct CDR3 sequences, more than 8% being singletons. Sample: PBMCs or a T cell subset sorted from them (not recorded which). The source is a man between 18 and 35 years old who had mild COVID-19 (a few samples of this study predate the infection). Cell type and time point are not known.

On this clonotype itself: An end of the junction differs from the germline gene, which may be a read error. This chain joins TRBV9 and TRBJ2-7, with D unresolved. Looked up from germline, CDR1 is SGDLS and CDR2 is YYNGEE. The length of the CDR3 is 14 residues. CDR3 nucleotide sequence: TGTGCCATCAGCGTAGCCGGTCGAGACTACGAGCAGTACTTC. The encoded protein is CAISVAGRDYEQYF.

The chain is built from TRBV5-1 and TRBJ2-3; the D is unclear. The germline gives CDR1 SGHRS, CDR2 YFSETQ. The V end was cut by 0 bases, the J end by 3 bases, with 5 bases between. The CDR3 runs to 13 residues. The CDR3 DNA sequence: TGCGCCAGCAGCTTGGTTCCGACAGATACGCAGTATTTT. Residues: CASSLVPTDTQYF.

This clonotype appeared many times. The chain uses TRBV18 and TRBJ1-1; no firm D call. Germline assignment: CDR1 KGHSH and CDR2 LQKENI. The CDR3 consists of 14 residues. V lost 3 bases and J lost 0, with 8 bases in between. CDR3 nucleotides: TGTGCCAGCTCACCTCTGGCCCTGAACACTGAAGCTTTCTTT. This sequence encodes CASSPLALNTEAFF.

Many counts were recorded for this clonotype. The gene calls are TRBV6-2 or TRBV6-3 and TRBJ2-3; D remains ambiguous. The CDR3 extends over 13 amino acids. V lost 6 bases and J lost 13, with 20 bases in between. Germline loops: CDR1 MNHEY, CDR2 SVGEGT. CDR3 bases: TGTGCCAGCAGCCGAAGAACCGGGCCCCCAGAGTATTTT. It codes for CASSRRTGPPEYF.

This clonotype has a handful of counts. The chain joins TRBV5-6 to TRBJ2-4, with TRBD2 identical over 7 bases. The CDR3 covers 18 residues. J was trimmed by 1 base and V by 4 bases; bases with no gene match: 14. Germline CDR1 is SGHDT and CDR2 is YYEEEE. This chain's CDR3 is CASSAPEGFGGAKNIQYF. The CDR3 bases are TGTGCCAGCAGCGCCCCGGAGGGATTCGGGGGGGCCAAAAACATTCAGTACTTC.

This clonotype has just a few counts. The chain links TRBV7-8 to TRBJ1-2; D is unclear. The CDR3 covers 15 residues. Deletions cut 5 bases from V and 0 bases from J, with 13 bases between. Germline V gene lookup returns CDR1 SGHVS and CDR2 FQNEAQ. CDR3 in amino acids: CASSGYSAPNYGYTF. As DNA, the CDR3 is TGTGCCAGCAGCGGCTACAGTGCCCCTAACTATGGCTACACCTTC.

This clonotype has more than one count but fewer than ten. V usage is TRBV3-1 and J usage is TRBJ1-6; a possible D gene is TRBD1 (5 bases). Trimming removed 7 bases at V and 10 bases at J, with 14 bases between. The CDR3 extends over 13 amino acids. CDR1 is LGHDT, CDR2 YNNKEL, per germline (reference sequence). CDR3 region: CASTITAGSPLHF. In DNA, the CDR3 is TGTGCCAGCACCATAACAGCAGGGTCACCCCTCCACTTT. Variable domain in full (rest from reference TRBV3-1 and TRBJ1-6): DTAVSQTPKYLVTQMGNDKSIKCEQNLGHDTMYWYKQDSKKFLKIMFSYNNKELIINETVPNRFSPKSPDKAHLNLHINSLELGDSAVYFCASTITAGSPLHFGNGTRLTVT.

The chain has TRBV6-5 and TRBJ2-3, with a weak D call TRBD2 (6 bases). Germline V CDR1 and CDR2: MNHEY, SVGAGI. The germline V and J ends were trimmed by 2 bases and 6 bases, with 9 bases remaining between them. The CDR3 length is 13 residues. CDR3 DNA sequence: TGTGCCAGCAGTTACGGGCTAGCGGATACGCAGTATTTT. It specifies CASSYGLADTQYF.

In its sample, this clonotype was seen many times. The chain uses TRBV5-4 and TRBJ1-1, with 7 nucleotides matching TRBD1. Germline V gene data show CDR1 as SGHNT and CDR2 as YYREEE (reference sequence). The CDR3 length is 15 residues. Trimming removed 1 base from V and 1 base from J; junction bases left unmatched: 4. The CDR3 loop is CASSLNRGANTEAFF. In nucleotides, the CDR3 is TGTGCCAGCAGCTTGAACAGGGGCGCGAACACTGAAGCTTTCTTT.

This clonotype was observed a handful of times. This sequence joins TRBV12-3 or TRBV12-4 and TRBJ2-2; D may match TRBD1 or TRBD2 (5 bases each). The CDR3 spans 14 residues. The V gene lost 4 bases and the J gene lost 3 bases, with 9 bases spanning the gap. The CDR3 bases are TGTGCCAGCAGTTACCAGGGAGACACCGGGGAGCTGTTTTTT. Protein: CASSYQGDTGELFF.

This clonotype showed up just a few times. The chain links TRBV21-1 to TRBJ2-7. TRBV21-1 is designated a pseudogene. The CDR3 loop spans 14 amino acids. The CDR3 DNA reads as TGTGCCAGCCACGTCCGGCGGAGCTCCTACGAGCAGTACTTC. This codes for CASHVRRSSYEQYF.

The chain recombines TRBV7-9 with TRBJ2-6; TRBD1 matches at 9 bases. The CDR3 spans 20 residues. Per the germline V gene, CDR1 is SEHNR and CDR2 is FQNEAQ (reference sequence). V dropped 5 bases and J dropped 2; count of bases not matched to a gene: 16. CDR3 nucleotide sequence: TGTGCCAGCAGCAGGACTAAGACAGACACAGGGGGCCCTGGGGCCAACGTCCTGACTTTC. Translating gives CASSRTKTDTGGPGANVLTF.

Only a few counts were recorded for this clonotype. This chain joins TRBV4-3 and TRBJ2-2; D remains ambiguous. Germline V CDR1 and CDR2: LGHNA, YSLEER. This CDR3 contains 14 residues. V gave up 3 bases and J gave up 4 bases, with 9 bases separating them. This CDR3 reads CASSQARRTGELFF. CDR3 nucleotide sequence: TGCGCCAGCAGCCAGGCGCGACGCACCGGGGAGCTGTTTTTT.

The chain employs TRBV6-2 or TRBV6-3 and TRBJ1-2, with D possibly being TRBD1 (5 bases). CDR3 size: 13 residues. Germline V gene data show CDR1 as MNHEY and CDR2 as SVGEGT. V dropped 7 bases and J dropped 4 bases, with 13 bases sitting between them. CDR3 nucleotide sequence: TGTGCCAGCAAAATAACAGGCATCTATGGCTACACCTTC. It yields the protein CASKITGIYGYTF.

The chain carries TRBV5-1 and TRBJ1-4; TRBD1 agrees at 7 bases. The CDR3 extends over 14 amino acids. Germline assignment: CDR1 SGHRS and CDR2 YFSETQ. V dropped 4 bases and J dropped 5; count of bases not matched to a gene: 5. In DNA form, the CDR3 reads TGCGCCAGCAGCCCGGGCAGGGGGAATGAAAAACTGTTTTTT. Amino acid sequence: CASSPGRGNEKLFF.

The CDR3 is CASSPRGVGAYNSPLHF. The CDR3 DNA follows: TGTGCCAGCAGCCCCAGAGGGGTGGGGGCTTATAATTCACCCCTCCACTTT. The chain joins TRBV6-5 to TRBJ1-6; the D gene is possibly TRBD1 (6 bases). The germline gives CDR1 MNHEY, CDR2 SVGAGI. CDR3 size: 17 residues. The V end was cut by 6 bases, the J end by 4 bases, with 19 bases between.

CDR3 in DNA: TGTGCCAGCAGCTCAGGGGTTTACATATCTAGCACAGATACGCAGTATTTT. Translation gives CASSSGVYISSTDTQYF. The chain joins TRBV11-2 to TRBJ2-3; D possibly corresponds to TRBD1 (6 bases). This CDR3 is 17 amino acids long. V gave up 4 bases and J gave up 0 bases, with 17 bases separating them. CDR1 is SGHAT, CDR2 FQNNGV, per germline.

This clonotype has a handful of counts. The chain couples TRBV4-3 to TRBJ2-1; unclear D gene. The length of the CDR3 is 15 residues. The germline V and J ends were trimmed by 1 base and 9 bases, with 16 bases remaining between them. Per germline, CDR1 LGHNA and CDR2 YSLEER. CDR3 protein: CASSQGEVDAVEQFF. The CDR3 region has the DNA TGCGCCAGCAGCCAAGGTGAGGTAGATGCCGTTGAGCAGTTCTTC.

This clonotype was detected only a few times. The gene calls are TRBV6-5 and TRBJ2-7, with D tentatively TRBD1 (7 bases). Germline V gives CDR1 MNHEY, CDR2 SVGAGI. The CDR3 runs to 14 residues. The V end was cut by 4 bases, the J end by 6 bases, with 16 bases between. The CDR3 DNA follows: TGTGCCAGCAGTTTCACAGGGGACTGGCTCGAGCAGTACTTC. It is translated as CASSFTGDWLEQYF.

In its sample, this clonotype was seen many times. The CDR3: CASSFSGGTDTQYF. For the CDR3, the DNA is TGCGCCAGCAGCTTTAGCGGGGGCACAGATACGCAGTATTTT. J is TRBJ2-3 and V is TRBV5-1, with 8 bases fitting TRBD2. J gave up 1 base and V 2 bases, and 0 bases lay outside the gene matches. The CDR3 is 14 amino acids. The germline V gene has CDR1 SGHRS and CDR2 YFSETQ.

This clonotype has more than one count but fewer than ten. V is TRBV10-3 and J is TRBJ2-7, with D possibly being TRBD2 (7 bases). In germline, CDR1 is ENHRY, CDR2 SYGVKD. The V and J ends lost 8 bases and 0 bases respectively, with 14 bases between them. The CDR3 is made up of 14 amino acids. Written as DNA, the CDR3 is TGTGCCATCGGCCGCGGGGGCGACTCCTACGAGCAGTACTTC. Encoded protein: CAIGRGGDSYEQYF.

This clonotype was seen more than once but under ten times. The chain couples TRBV7-2 to TRBJ2-3; no reliable D call. V lost 1 base, J lost 0 bases, and 17 bases lay in between. From germline, CDR1 is SGHTA and CDR2 FQGNSA. The CDR3 extends over 18 amino acids. This chain's CDR3 is CASSLEAVRVLSTDTQYF. Here the CDR3 DNA reads TGTGCCAGCAGCTTAGAGGCGGTCCGGGTTCTCAGCACAGATACGCAGTATTTT.

This clonotype was counted between two and nine times. The genes are TRBV5-4 and TRBJ2-7; the match to TRBD2 covers 12 bases. V shed 3 bases, J shed 3 bases, and the junction held 10 bases outside the gene matches. This CDR3 is 17 amino acids long. Germline loops: CDR1 SGHNT, CDR2 YYREEE (reference sequence). CDR3 protein: CASSSGGLAGTFYEQYV. In nucleotides, the CDR3 is TGTGCCAGCAGCTCGGGCGGACTAGCGGGGACCTTCTACGAGCAGTACGTC.

This clonotype has only one observation. Germline and junction disagree at one end, which may indicate a read error. The chain carries TRBV7-2 and TRBJ2-3; TRBD2 aligns across 9 bases. Germline V gene data show CDR1 as SGHTA and CDR2 as FQGNSA. This CDR3 has 15 residues. This CDR3 is CASSPGLASKDTQYF. The CDR3 bases are TGTGCCAGCAGCCCGGGACTAGCTAGCAAAGATACGCAGTATTTT.

For this clonotype: An end of the junction does not agree with germline; a read error may underlie this. This chain links TRBV7-8 with TRBJ1-4; D gene uncertain. Germline loops: CDR1 SGHVS, CDR2 FQNEAQ. There are 15 residues in the CDR3. DNA for the CDR3: TGTGCCGGCAGCTCCTCGGATGCAACTTACGAAAAACTGTTTTTT. Translated: CAGSSSDATYEKLFF.